This T cell receptor beta chain stems from a study of cytomegalovirus exposure and HLA in healthy donors. Study results and caveats: A reported reduction in N-insertions relative to the approximately 670-donor mean was seen in an Asian-associated ancestry cluster in a later analysis. For presence/absence analyses, sequencing depth was assumed to be roughly uniform across donors. The authors later linked a missense DCLRE1C variant to TCR beta V- and J-gene trimming.

Amplification used 60 Vbeta primers and 13 Jbeta primers. Sequencing used immunoSEQ multiplex PCR; TCRdb keeps in-frame clones, though not all of them. The profile shows almost 65,000 clones, roughly 80% of them singletons. Germline loops: CDR1 SGHNT, CDR2 YYREEE (reference sequence). Trimming took 4 bases from V and 4 from J; bases not matched to a gene: 5. The CDR3 contains 14 residues. Notes on this clone: As yet, its antigen is unknown.

This chain uses TRBV5-4 with TRBJ2-3; TRBD1 agrees at 8 bases. Sequencing used PBMCs. The source of this sequence is a male donor in good health and CMV-seropositive. CDR3 amino acids: CASSQGQVADTQYF. In nucleotides, the CDR3 is TGTGCCAGCAGCCAGGGACAGGTGGCAGATACGCAGTATTTT.